What follows are 30 T cell receptor beta chains derived from one specimen sequenced in a study of Tregs in tolerant kidney transplant recipients. TCRdb's table, derived via immunoSEQ multiplex PCR, lists solely in-frame clones and lacks some. This sample's table has roughly 48,000 clones. Material: CD4+ T cells from blood, obtained before the transplant. The receptors shown here come from a human donor who received a combined kidney and bone marrow transplant.

CDR3 residues: CASEGQDYNEQFF. The DNA read from the CDR3 is TGTGCCAGTGAAGGACAGGATTACAATGAG. The V gene is TRBV7-2, the J gene TRBJ2-1, with 7 bases lining up with TRBD1. Sequencing ends 3 residues short of the CDR3 end; the germline J gene provides the rest. The CDR3 loop spans 13 amino acids. Germline lookup yields CDR1 SGHTA and CDR2 FQGNSA. The V and J ends lost 9 bases and 4 bases, in that order; junction bases with no gene match: 6.

Comments on this clone: The read gets to within 3 residues of the CDR3 end, and the germline J gene fills in the rest. This sequence joins TRBV5-1 and TRBJ2-1; tentative D call: TRBD2 (6 bases). V gave up 0 bases and J gave up 0 bases, with 10 bases separating them. This CDR3 has 16 residues. Germline-derived CDR1 and CDR2 are SGHRS and YFSETQ. Here the CDR3 reads CASSLVASASYNEQFF. The covered CDR3 bases are TGCGCCAGCAGCTTGGTAGCTAGCGCCTCCTACAATGAG.

In the case of this clone: The read terminates 3 residues before the CDR3 end, so the remaining end is supplied by the germline J gene. The genes are TRBV7-2 and TRBJ1-2; 8 bases line up with TRBD1. CDR3 length equals 14 residues. Germline V gene data show CDR1 as SGHTA and CDR2 as FQGNSA. The CDR3 bases that were read are TGTGCCAGCAGCTGGACAGGGCCCAACTCGGGC. Protein product: CASSWTGPNSG. From start to end, the CDR3 is CASSWTGPNSGYTF.

In the case of this clone: Sequencing ends 3 residues short of the CDR3 end; the germline J gene provides the rest. The genes are TRBV20-1 and TRBJ2-1; D possibly corresponds to TRBD1 (6 bases). Germline V gene lookup returns CDR1 DFQATT and CDR2 SNEGSKA (reference sequence). V shed 0 bases and J shed 8 bases, with 8 bases lying between them. The CDR3 is made up of 12 amino acids. The CDR3 DNA, read in part, is TGCAGTGCTAGAGAAGGGGGTTATGAG. It encodes CSAREGGYE. The entire CDR3 protein reads CSAREGGYEQFF.

As regards this clone: The read ends 3 residues before the CDR3 terminus; that terminus is restored from the germline J gene. This chain links TRBV18 with TRBJ2-5; the D is unclear. The germline gives CDR1 KGHSH, CDR2 LQKENI. The CDR3 extends over 12 amino acids. The V gene lost 2 bases and the J gene lost 4 bases, with 5 bases spanning the gap. CDR3 bases read: TGTGCCAGCTCACCATTCTCAGAGACC. The encoded protein is CASSPFSET. The entire CDR3 sequence reads CASSPFSETQYF.

As for this clone: The read falls 3 residues short of the CDR3 end, and the missing part is taken from the germline J gene. The chain links TRBV5-1 to TRBJ1-2, with 8 bases that match TRBD1. Per the germline V gene, CDR1 is SGHRS and CDR2 is YFSETQ. Trimming removed 5 bases from V and 3 bases from J; junction bases left unmatched: 6. This CDR3 has 14 amino acids. The sequenced part of the CDR3 DNA is TGCGCCAGCAGTCAACAGGGGGTCGACTATGGC. Amino acids: CASSQQGVDYG. The full CDR3 sequence reads CASSQQGVDYGYTF.

As regards this clone: The missing CDR3 end, 3 residues past where the read stops, is filled in from the germline J gene. This chain joins TRBV19 and TRBJ1-4, with a possible D match to TRBD1 (6 bases). The CDR3 length is 17 residues. Germline-derived CDR1 and CDR2 are LNHDA and SQIVND (reference sequence). The ends were cut back, 4 bases at V and 0 bases at J, with 15 bases in the middle. The CDR3: CASSNGQKPSTNEKLFF. Partial CDR3 DNA: TGTGCCAGTAGTAACGGACAGAAGCCATCAACTAATGAAAAA.

Here the CDR3 reads CAISDRGASTDTQYF. The CDR3 bases that were read are TGTGCCATCAGTGATCGGGGGGCGAGCACAGATACG. The J gene is TRBJ2-3, the V gene TRBV10-3; possible D gene TRBD2, 7 bases. Coverage ceases 3 residues before the CDR3 finishes, and the germline J gene fills in the end. V was trimmed by 3 bases and J by 0 bases, leaving 10 bases between them. CDR3 length: 15 residues. Germline CDR1 reads ENHRY; CDR2 reads SYGVKD.

In regard to this clone: The missing CDR3 end, 3 residues past where the read stops, is filled in from the germline J gene. The chain links TRBV7-3 to TRBJ2-2; the D is unclear. Trimming stripped 0 bases from V and 6 bases from J, with 8 bases between. Germline loops: CDR1 SGHTA, CDR2 FQGTGA. The CDR3 covers 14 residues. The CDR3 loop reads CASSLTRASGELFF. The sequenced part of the CDR3 DNA is TGTGCCAGCAGCTTAACTAGGGCATCCGGGGAG.

A remark on this clone: The read halts 3 residues ahead of the CDR3 end, with the missing end drawn from the germline J gene. The V gene is TRBV5-1, the J gene TRBJ2-7; TRBD1 agrees at 7 bases. Germline loops: CDR1 SGHRS, CDR2 YFSETQ. The CDR3 has 14 residues. With 2 bases clipped from V and 4 bases from J, the junction kept 6 bases outside the gene matches. The CDR3 DNA, read in part, is TGCGCCAGCAGCTTTACGGGACAGATTTACGAG. The encoded protein is CASSFTGQIYE. The full-length CDR3 reads as CASSFTGQIYEQYF. Full variable domain (rest looked up from reference TRBV5-1 and TRBJ2-7): KAGVTQTPRYLIKTRGQQVTLSCSPISGHRSVSWYQQTPGQGLQFLFEYFSETQRNKGNFPGRFSGRQFSNSRSEMNVSTLELGDSALYLCASSFTGQIYEQYFGPGTRLTVT.

In regard to this clone: The missing CDR3 end, 3 residues past where the read stops, is filled in from the germline J gene. The J gene is TRBJ1-2, the V gene TRBV18; 9 nucleotides agree with TRBD1. V was clipped by 6 bases and J by 7 bases; unmatched bases: 3. CDR1 KGHSH and CDR2 LQKENI come from the germline V gene. CDR3 length: 12 amino acids. CDR3 DNA (partial): TGTGCCAGCTCCCAGGACAGGGGTGGC. Translated, it gives CASSQDRGG. The complete CDR3 protein is CASSQDRGGYTF.

For this clone: The read halts 3 residues ahead of the CDR3 end, with the missing end drawn from the germline J gene. The V call is TRBV2, the J call TRBJ1-5; possibly TRBD1 for D (5 bases). CDR3 length equals 12 residues. Germline V lookup: CDR1 SNHLY, CDR2 FYNNEI. V lost 7 bases and J lost 4, with 8 bases in between. CDR3 in amino acids: CASTGGNQPQHF. Partial CDR3 DNA: TGTGCCAGCACTGGGGGGAATCAGCCC.

A remark on this clone: Sequencing ends 3 residues short of the CDR3 end; the germline J gene provides the rest. The V call is TRBV5-1, the J call TRBJ2-2; D is tentatively TRBD1 or TRBD2 (5 bases each). The V gene lost 4 bases and the J gene lost 4 bases, with 11 bases spanning the gap. The CDR3 consists of 14 residues. CDR1 is SGHRS and CDR2 is YFSETQ in the germline V gene. The CDR3 sequence is CASSGGQGTGELFF. Partial CDR3 DNA: TGCGCCAGCAGCGGAGGTCAGGGCACCGGGGAG.

A note on this clone: The read terminates 3 residues ahead of where the CDR3 ends, so the germline J gene completes it. This sequence joins TRBV5-1 and TRBJ2-2; 7 bases fit TRBD1. CDR1 is SGHRS, CDR2 YFSETQ, per germline. The CDR3 spans 14 residues. The V segment lost 0 bases and the J segment 4 bases; nucleotides outside the gene matches: 0. This CDR3 is CASSLGQGTGELFF. Partial CDR3 DNA: TGCGCCAGCAGCTTGGGACAGGGCACCGGGGAG.

As regards this clone: The read ends 3 residues before the CDR3 terminus; that terminus is restored from the germline J gene. The chain has TRBV7-9 and TRBJ2-1; D is uncertain. CDR3 length: 13 residues. Between the trimmed V and J ends, which lost 5 bases and 7 bases, there was a span of 12 bases. CDR1 is SEHNR, CDR2 FQNEAQ, per germline (reference sequence). CDR3 bases read: TGTGCCAGCAGCCCGCCAGGTGTAAATGAG. This translates into CASSPPGVNE. The full CDR3 reads CASSPPGVNEQFF. The variable domain in full, with the rest retrieved from reference TRBV7-9 and TRBJ2-1, is DTGVSQNPRHKITKRGQNVTFRCDPISEHNRLYWYRQTLGQGPEFLTYFQNEAQLEKSRLLSDRFSAERPKGSFSTLEIQRTEQGDSAMYLCASSPPGVNEQFFGPGTRLTVL.

Note on this clone: The read falls 3 residues short of the CDR3 end, and the missing part is taken from the germline J gene. This chain connects TRBV19 to TRBJ2-1; 7 bases map to TRBD1. The V segment lost 7 bases and the J segment 2 bases; nucleotides outside the gene matches: 20. This CDR3 comprises 19 residues. CDR1 LNHDA and CDR2 SQIVND come from the germline V gene (reference sequence). The CDR3 sequence: CASTVSEAQGGYTYNEQFF. The part of the CDR3 DNA that was read is TGTGCCAGTACCGTGTCGGAGGCACAAGGGGGCTATACCTACAATGAG.

Turning to this clone: The sequenced fragment ends 3 residues before the CDR3 boundary, so the rest is inferred from the germline J gene. The chain has TRBV30 and TRBJ2-1; 8 nucleotides match TRBD1. Losses at the gene ends were 4 bases for V and 5 bases for J; bases not matched to a gene: 7. In germline, CDR1 is GTSNPN, CDR2 SVGIG (reference sequence). This CDR3 has 14 residues. The chain's CDR3 is CAWIDRGRHNEQFF. Incomplete CDR3 DNA: TGTGCCTGGATAGACAGGGGACGGCACAATGAG.

Points on this clone: The read stops 3 residues short of the end of the CDR3; the missing end is completed from the germline J gene. This sequence joins TRBV20-1 and TRBJ2-1; TRBD2 matches 9 bases. V lost 2 bases to trimming and J lost 6 bases; unmatched junction nucleotides: 2. Germline CDR1 reads DFQATT; CDR2 reads SNEGSKA (reference sequence). CDR3 length: 13 amino acids. The CDR3 loop is CSARRAGGNEQFF. CDR3 bases read: TGCAGTGCTAGACGAGCGGGGGGCAATGAG.

In regard to this clone: The read ends 3 residues shy of where the CDR3 ends; the end is completed using the germline J gene. The chain recombines TRBV30 with TRBJ1-6, with D perhaps TRBD1 (6 bases). CDR1 is GTSNPN, CDR2 SVGIG, per germline (reference sequence). Trimming left V 2 bases short and J 0 bases short, with 11 bases between. This CDR3 has 16 amino acids. The CDR3 bases that were read are TGTGCCTGGAGTAGGGGGACTAGCTCCTATAATTCACCC. As protein: CAWSRGTSSYNSP. In full, the CDR3 reads CAWSRGTSSYNSPLHF. The complete variable domain, with remaining parts taken from reference TRBV30 and TRBJ1-6, reads SQTIHQWPATLVQPVGSPLSLECTVEGTSNPNLYWYRQAAGRGLQLLFYSVGIGQISSEVPQNLSASRPQDRQFILSSKKLLLSDSGFYLCAWSRGTSSYNSPLHFGNGTRLTVT.

With respect to this clone: The read comes to an end 3 residues before the CDR3 does, leaving the germline J gene to fill in the end. The genes are TRBV20-1 and TRBJ1-1; D possibly corresponds to TRBD1 (5 bases). CDR3 length equals 14 residues. V shed 3 bases and J shed 2 bases, with 13 bases lying between them. Germline values: CDR1 DFQATT, CDR2 SNEGSKA (reference sequence). The CDR3 is CSASISRGNTEAFF. Partial CDR3 DNA: TGCAGTGCTAGTATCTCAAGGGGTAACACTGAA.

A note on this clone: The DNA ends 3 residues before the CDR3 does, and the rest of the CDR3 is filled in from the germline J gene. This rearrangement joins TRBV13 to TRBJ2-7; TRBD1 aligns across 8 bases. This CDR3 comprises 12 residues. Unmatched junction bases numbered 3, after V lost 5 bases and J lost 6 bases. Germline lookup yields CDR1 PRHDT and CDR2 FYEKMQ (reference sequence). The covered CDR3 bases are TGTGCCAGCAGCCCCAGGGGGCGCGAG. Amino acid sequence: CASSPRGRE. Given in full, the CDR3 is CASSPRGREQYF.

In the case of this clone: The read ends 3 residues before the CDR3 terminus; that terminus is restored from the germline J gene. The chain employs TRBV2 and TRBJ2-4; no clear D gene. CDR1 SNHLY and CDR2 FYNNEI come from the germline V gene. The V end lost 4 bases, the J end lost 0 bases, and 7 bases lay between the germline ends. This CDR3 contains 14 residues. CDR3: CASSGELAKNIQYF. The covered CDR3 bases are TGTGCCAGCAGTGGCGAGTTAGCCAAAAACATT.

Comments on this clone: Read data end 3 residues before the CDR3 end; the end is taken from the germline J gene. This chain links TRBV2 with TRBJ2-7; 9 bases map to TRBD1. In germline, CDR1 is SNHLY, CDR2 FYNNEI. The CDR3 extends over 15 amino acids. J gave up 6 bases and V 3 bases, and 9 bases lay outside the gene matches. The CDR3 reads CASSDPGQGTSEQYF. CDR3 bases read: TGTGCCAGCAGTGACCCGGGACAGGGAACTTCCGAG.

On this clone itself: The read ends 3 residues shy of where the CDR3 ends; the end is completed using the germline J gene. Other nucleotide sequences in the sample specify the same CDR3. V gene TRBV20-1 combines with J gene TRBJ2-3; TRBD2 agrees at 10 bases. Germline CDR1 DFQATT, CDR2 SNEGSKA (reference sequence). V shed 6 bases, J shed 1 base, and the junction held 4 bases outside the gene matches. The CDR3 is made up of 14 amino acids. CDR3 amino acids: CSARGTSGTDTQYF. The covered CDR3 bases are TGCAGTGCCCGCGGGACTAGCGGCACAGATACG.

Partial CDR3 DNA: TGTGCCAGCAGTTTAGCGGGAGTCGAGTACAATGAG. Translation gives CASSLAGVEYNE. The full CDR3 sequence reads CASSLAGVEYNEQFF. The chain recombines TRBV6-2 or TRBV6-3 with TRBJ2-1; 9 bases are a match to TRBD2. The CDR3 is cut off 3 residues early in the read; its end comes from the germline J gene. Per germline, CDR1 MNHEY and CDR2 SVGEGT. V lost 4 bases to trimming and J lost 4 bases; unmatched junction nucleotides: 5. The CDR3 totals 15 residues.

Turning to this clone: Sequencing ends 3 residues short of the CDR3 end; the germline J gene provides the rest. The chain recombines TRBV2 with TRBJ1-1; tentatively, D is TRBD1 (5 bases). This CDR3 spans 15 amino acids. The germline V gene encodes CDR1 SNHLY and CDR2 FYNNEI. V gave up 7 bases and J gave up 1 base, with 16 bases separating them. The CDR3 DNA, read in part, is TGTGCCAGCACCAGAGTTCACACAGGGAACACTGAA. It codes for CASTRVHTGNTE. The full CDR3 sequence reads CASTRVHTGNTEAFF.

As to this clone: The read ends 3 residues early relative to the CDR3; the germline J gene fills the gap. V usage is TRBV19 and J usage is TRBJ2-1; weak D call: TRBD2 (6 bases). The CDR3 length is 16 residues. V was pared by 0 bases and J by 0 bases, with 9 bases between. CDR1 and CDR2 (germline): LNHDA, SQIVND (reference sequence). Incomplete CDR3 DNA: TGTGCCAGTAGTATAGACGGCGGGGTCTCCTACAATGAG. Residues: CASSIDGGVSYNE. The entire CDR3 sequence reads CASSIDGGVSYNEQFF. Drawing the rest from reference TRBV19 and TRBJ2-1, the complete variable domain is DGGITQSPKYLFRKEGQNVTLSCEQNLNHDAMYWYRQDPGQGLRLIYYSQIVNDFQKGDIAEGYSVSREKKESFPLTVTSAQKNPTAFYLCASSIDGGVSYNEQFFGPGTRLTVL.

Regarding this clone: The read terminates 3 residues ahead of where the CDR3 ends, so the germline J gene completes it. This chain links TRBV7-2 with TRBJ2-3, with a possible D match to TRBD2 (5 bases). The V end lost 7 bases, the J end lost 3 bases, and 14 bases lay between the germline ends. Per germline, CDR1 SGHTA and CDR2 FQGNSA. CDR3 length: 14 amino acids. Incomplete CDR3 DNA: TGTGCCAGCACTGACTACGCCAGAACAGATACG. This encodes CASTDYARTDT. The complete CDR3 protein is CASTDYARTDTQYF. Combining the CDR3 with reference TRBV7-2 and TRBJ2-3 gives the whole variable domain GAGVSQSPSNKVTEKGKDVELRCDPISGHTALYWYRQSLGQGLEFLIYFQGNSAPDKSGLPSDRFSAERTGGSVSTLTIQRTQQEDSAVYLCASTDYARTDTQYFGPGTRLTVL.

In the case of this clone: The CDR3 end lies 3 residues beyond the end of the read and is filled in from the germline J gene. The rearrangement uses TRBV20-1 and TRBJ1-2; 8 bases align to TRBD1. Losses at the gene ends were 6 bases for V and 4 bases for J; bases not matched to a gene: 10. The CDR3 totals 14 residues. CDR1 and CDR2 from the germline V gene are DFQATT and SNEGSKA (reference sequence). The DNA read from the CDR3 is TGCAGTGCACGGCCGGACAGGGCCCCCTATGGC. Translating gives CSARPDRAPYG. The full CDR3 is CSARPDRAPYGYTF.

Concerning this clone itself: Sequencing ends 3 residues short of the CDR3 end; the germline J gene provides the rest. This sequence joins TRBV19 and TRBJ2-5, with 9 nucleotides matching TRBD1. J lost 5 bases, V lost 5 bases, and 9 bases had no gene match. The CDR3 covers 15 residues. Germline CDR1 is LNHDA and CDR2 is SQIVND (reference sequence). The CDR3 bases that were read are TGTGCCAGTAGTGTCGGGACAGGGCTTCGGGAGACC. Translating it yields CASSVGTGLRET. The complete CDR3 sequence is CASSVGTGLRETQYF.